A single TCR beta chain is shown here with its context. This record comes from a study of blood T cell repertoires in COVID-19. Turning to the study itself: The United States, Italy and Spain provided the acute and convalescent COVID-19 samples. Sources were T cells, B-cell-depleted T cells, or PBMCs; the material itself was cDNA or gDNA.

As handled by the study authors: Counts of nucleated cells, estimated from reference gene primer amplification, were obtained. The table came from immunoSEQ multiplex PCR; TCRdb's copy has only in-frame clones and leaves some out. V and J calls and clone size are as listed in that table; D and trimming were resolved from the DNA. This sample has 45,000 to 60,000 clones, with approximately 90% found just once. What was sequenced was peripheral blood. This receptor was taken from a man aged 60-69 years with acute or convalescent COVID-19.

CDR3 loop: CASSLSQAYNEQFF. CDR3 DNA sequence: TGTGCCAGCAGCCTATCACAGGCGTACAATGAGCAGTTCTTC. The V and J genes are TRBV7-2 and TRBJ2-1, with D tentatively TRBD1 (5 bases). Germline V CDR1 and CDR2: SGHTA, FQGNSA. The CDR3 runs 14 residues. V lost 5 bases to trimming and J lost 4 bases, with 12 bases between them.